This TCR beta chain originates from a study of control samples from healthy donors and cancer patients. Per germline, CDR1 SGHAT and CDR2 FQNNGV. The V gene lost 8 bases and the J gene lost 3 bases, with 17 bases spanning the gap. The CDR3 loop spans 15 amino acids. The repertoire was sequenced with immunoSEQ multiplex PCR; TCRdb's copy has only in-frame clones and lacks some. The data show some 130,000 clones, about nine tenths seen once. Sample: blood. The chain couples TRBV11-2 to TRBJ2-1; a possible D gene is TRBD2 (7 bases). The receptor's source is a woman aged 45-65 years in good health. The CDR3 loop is CASQLGGGSYNEQFF. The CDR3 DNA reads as TGTGCCAGCCAGCTCGGGGGCGGGAGCTACAATGAGCAGTTCTTC.